This entry concerns a single T cell receptor (beta chain). Study processing details: Estimated nucleated cell counts came from reference gene primer amplification. Clones were sequenced by immunoSEQ multiplex PCR, and TCRdb holds only the in-frame ones, with some missing. Clonal size and the V and J genes are those of that table, whereas D and trimming came from the DNA. The sample holds about 210,000 clones, 82% seen once. This entry is derived from a study of blood T cell repertoires in COVID-19. On the study more broadly: Samples taken during acute and convalescent COVID-19 were collected in the United States, Italy and Spain. In each case, the material was cDNA or gDNA derived from T cells, B-cell-depleted T cells, or PBMCs.

With V trimmed by 4 bases and J by 3 bases, 10 bases remained unmatched. The CDR3 is 16 amino acids. In germline, CDR1 is KGHSH, CDR2 LQKENI. The specimen sequenced was peripheral blood. The sequence derives from a woman in her thirties or forties with acute or convalescent COVID-19. The V call is TRBV18, the J call TRBJ2-7; 9 nucleotides match TRBD2. Written as DNA, the CDR3 is TGTGCCAGCTCACGTTCACCAGCGGGGGGAATCTACGAGCAGTACTTC. Protein sequence: CASSRSPAGGIYEQYF.